This T cell receptor (beta chain) was sequenced for a study of T cell responses to AZD1222 COVID-19 vaccine. Study results and caveats: Targeting of unmutated variant regions was reportedly seen in nearly half of spike-specific TCRs.

The repertoire was sequenced with immunoSEQ multiplex PCR; TCRdb's copy has only in-frame clones and lacks some. The sample includes about 140,000 clones, more than 85% of them seen just once. CDR1 MNHEY and CDR2 SVGEGT come from the germline V gene. After removal of 2 bases from V and 6 bases from J, the junction contained 12 bases not matched to a gene. CDR3 length: 18 amino acids. As to this clone: Antigen unknown.

V and J are TRBV6-2 or TRBV6-3 and TRBJ2-3, with 12 bases fitting TRBD2. Here the sequenced sample was peripheral blood, taken on day 0 of AZD1222 vaccination. This sequence was found in an adult in good health. As DNA, the CDR3 is TGTGCCAGCAGTTACGTTCCTACTAGCGGGAGGTTCGGGGATACGCAGTATTTT. Encoded protein: CASSYVPTSGRFGDTQYF.